In this sample, the clone carrying this T cell receptor (beta chain) turned up many times. This sample was included in a study of T cells in Graves' hyperthyroidism and ophthalmopathy. The wider study: Specimen type is peripheral blood, collected at initial diagnosis prior to any treatment.

Template material for amplifying TCR beta CDR3 regions consisted of RNA transcripts. A first-round RT-PCR of the TCR CDR3 used the HTBI primer set. TCRdb reanalysed the multiplex PCR reads using MiXCR and keeps one entry per CDR3 protein. The sample includes some 530,000 distinct CDR3 sequences, 22% seen only once; the top ten take around 47%. What was sequenced was blood. This receptor was taken from a woman aged 70 to 79 with Graves' ophthalmopathy.

CDR3 nucleotide sequence: TGTGCCAGCAGTAACAGGGCCGGGGGGGAAGCTTTCTTT. Its translation: CASSNRAGGEAFF. V usage is TRBV27 and J usage is TRBJ1-1, with D maybe TRBD1 (6 bases). CDR3 length: 13 amino acids. Trimming removed 5 bases from V and 8 bases from J, with 15 bases in between. The germline V gene has CDR1 MNHEY and CDR2 SMNVEV (reference sequence).